The sequence of this T cell receptor beta chain was determined in a study of T-cell memory formation after mild COVID-19 (dated by TCRdb to about 2021). General notes on the study: TCR sequence clusters from the two donors were found to be largely donor specific. T-cell clones expanding and contracting after mild COVID-19 in two donors were tracked by longitudinal TCRalpha and TCRbeta repertoire sequencing. The cohort comprised two young, previously healthy adult volunteers, one female and one male.

PBMCs were isolated by Ficoll-Paque density gradient centrifugation. As encoded in the germline V gene, CDR1 is WSHSY while CDR2 is SAAADI. Between the V and J ends, shortened by 6 bases and 6 bases respectively, the junction contains 18 bases. The cysteine opens and the phenylalanine closes a CDR3 of 14 amino acids. Of the read, only the CDR3 DNA is kept; its 42 bases are in frame from base 1. The full study reports these points: Some responding clones were detected in pre-infection memory, suggesting pre-existing cross-reactive memory T cells joined the SARS-CoV-2 response. Whether the second-wave clones peaking on day 37 were SARS-CoV-2 specific was not confirmed. Clones that contracted from day 15 to 85 showed balanced CD4/CD8 phenotypes, whereas a second wave of clones that expanded from day 15 to 37 leaned towards CD4+. Contracting CD4+ clones were found mainly in CM and EM memory subsets, while CD8+ clones were enriched in EMRA. Only a couple of mild cases were covered by the study, and larger cohorts that include severe cases with pre-infection samples were considered necessary.

In this sample, this clonotype turned up a few times. Its antigen is still unknown. Per-base quality was not reported, and no clone a single base away is much larger than it. The sample was run on an Illumina NovaSeq 6000. Using 5'RACE with constant-segment primers, TCRalpha and TCRbeta cDNA libraries were constructed, with sample barcodes and unique molecular identifiers added in the process. RNA was extracted from every sample with Trizol reagent. The libraries were amplified in two PCR steps, and the second step added a second sample barcode and Illumina TruSeq adapters. The libraries were sequenced on an Illumina NovaSeq using 2 x 150 bp paired-end reads. The authors' pipeline ran thus. The reads were demultiplexed and collapsed into UMI-guided consensus sequences using migec v1.2.7. Using mixcr v2.1.11, UMI consensuses were aligned to TRA and TRB V and J templates and then assembled into clonotypes. A clonotype was counted as expanded or contracted only when both edgeR and NoisET called the clonotype significant, with the noise models trained on biological replicates. For edgeR calls, the thresholds were a false discovery rate-adjusted p below 0.01 and a log2 fold-change of 1. As an exploratory analysis of dynamics, PCA with hierarchical clustering was applied to max-normalized trajectories of the 1000 most abundant clonotypes. The CD4 or CD8 phenotype of responding clones was assigned using the separately sequenced CD4+ and CD8+ repertoires. TCRdb redid the processing of the public reads, applying fastp at Q25 and MiXCR, and retained in-frame beta chains. CDR3 protein duplicates are merged, each entry listing the most common genes and DNA. Clone size and V and J calls follow TCRdb, not the original study. Recorded for this sample are more than 250,000 distinct CDR3 sequences; 15% to 20% of them occurred a single time. In total, the top ten clones hold about a fifth of the sample.

Input material: PBMCs or a T cell subset sorted from them (not recorded which). In this chain, TRBV10-2 is recombined with TRBJ2-7; the D gene cannot be named for sure. This clonotype was obtained from a man younger than 30 who had mild COVID-19 (a few samples of this study predate the infection). The sample titles of this study are shuffled in the database, so cell type and time point are left out; the donor was told from shared clones. The CDR3 amino acid sequence is: CASSPRAPGVEQYF. Here is the DNA: TGCGCCAGCAGCCCCCGGGCCCCTGGGGTCGAGCAGTACTTC.